A single sample is the source of the 8 T cell receptor beta chains below, sequenced in a study of blood T cell repertoires in COVID-19. Sequenced by immunoSEQ multiplex PCR; TCRdb stores in-frame clones only, minus some. The table lists tens of thousands of clones, approximately 79% of them singletons. Sequenced input: peripheral blood. The source is a man aged 60 to 75 with active or convalescent COVID-19.

The rearrangement uses TRBV7-3 and TRBJ2-2; D call uncertain. Germline loops: CDR1 SGHTA, CDR2 FQGTGA. The CDR3 contains 13 residues. Trimming shortened V by 8 bases and J by 4 bases, and 11 bases separated the two germline ends. CDR3 coding DNA: TGTGCCAGCTCCGAGGTGGGCACCGGGGAGCTGTTTTTT. The encoded protein is CASSEVGTGELFF.

The chain employs TRBV2 and TRBJ2-4, with D unresolved. Germline V gives CDR1 SNHLY, CDR2 FYNNEI. The CDR3 runs to 13 residues. V was clipped by 10 bases and J by 0 bases, with 10 bases between them. In DNA, the CDR3 is TGTGCCACCCGAAGAGGAGCCAAAAACATTCAGTACTTC. Translation: CATRRGAKNIQYF.

This clone was detected once. V and J are TRBV7-8 and TRBJ1-2; a weak D match, TRBD1 (5 bases). The CDR3 is made up of 15 amino acids. Germline V CDR1 and CDR2: SGHVS, FQNEAQ. Trimming left V 2 bases short and J 2 bases short, with 12 bases between. CDR3 DNA sequence: TGTGCCAGCAGCTTACAGGGAAATGGCAACTATGGCTACACCTTC. The encoded protein is CASSLQGNGNYGYTF.

V is TRBV24-1 and J is TRBJ2-7; D possibly corresponds to TRBD1 (5 bases). Germline CDR1 is KGHDR and CDR2 is SFDVKD. This CDR3 comprises 14 residues. Trimming took 3 bases from V and 5 from J, leaving 13 bases between them. For the CDR3, the DNA is TGTGCCACCAGTGATGTGACAGCCTCTAACGAGCAGTACTTC. Its protein product is CATSDVTASNEQYF.

J is TRBJ2-7 and V is TRBV18, with TRBD1 as a possible D gene (5 bases). Per the germline V gene, CDR1 is KGHSH and CDR2 is LQKENI. This CDR3 has 13 residues. Trimming cost V 3 bases and J 5 bases, with 11 bases left between them. CDR3 bases: TGTGCCAGCTCACCTTCGACAGTCCACGAGCAGTACTTC. Amino acids: CASSPSTVHEQYF.

The chain recombines TRBV29-1 with TRBJ2-2, with 8 bases fitting TRBD2. The CDR3 contains 15 residues. CDR1 is SQVTM and CDR2 is ANQGSEA in the germline V gene. J was trimmed by 5 bases and V by 7 bases; bases with no gene match: 12. This CDR3 is CSGVVGLAGTGELFF. The CDR3 coding sequence is TGCAGCGGTGTGGTAGGGCTAGCGGGTACCGGGGAGCTGTTTTTT.

V is TRBV5-1 and J is TRBJ2-5, with 10 bases matching TRBD2. The CDR3 is made up of 14 amino acids. Germline values: CDR1 SGHRS, CDR2 YFSETQ. V dropped 0 bases and J dropped 4; count of bases not matched to a gene: 0. DNA for the CDR3: TGCGCCAGCAGCTTGGGACTAGCGGGAGAGACCCAGTACTTC. This codes for CASSLGLAGETQYF. The complete variable domain, with remaining parts taken from reference TRBV5-1 and TRBJ2-5, reads KAGVTQTPRYLIKTRGQQVTLSCSPISGHRSVSWYQQTPGQGLQFLFEYFSETQRNKGNFPGRFSGRQFSNSRSEMNVSTLELGDSALYLCASSLGLAGETQYFGPGTRLLVL.

The chain combines TRBV2 with TRBJ2-3, with 10 bases identical to TRBD2. CDR1 is SNHLY and CDR2 is FYNNEI in the germline V gene. J lost 0 bases, V lost 7 bases, and 7 bases had no gene match. This CDR3 is 16 amino acids long. CDR3: CASNLAGARSTDTQYF. In DNA form, the CDR3 reads TGTGCCAGCAATCTAGCGGGGGCCCGGAGCACAGATACGCAGTATTTT.